Following are 11 T cell receptor beta chains from one sample sequenced in a study of T cell therapy after organ transplantation. Which antigens these TCRs recognize remains unknown. The time point here: 20-29 weeks after completion of therapy. Using immunoSEQ multiplex PCR, the repertoire was profiled, and TCRdb retains in-frame clones only, with some absent. The table lists around 19,000 clones, 84% of them singletons. The sample consisted of CD8+ T cells from blood, taken after autologous CMV-specific T cell therapy. These receptors were taken from a human patient who had received a solid organ transplant and had CMV disease. Part of the T cells may come from the graft donor.

The chain combines TRBV7-7 with TRBJ2-5; 14 nucleotides agree with TRBD2. There are 16 residues in the CDR3. Germline V CDR1 and CDR2: SSHAT, FNYEAQ (reference sequence). V gave up 5 bases and J gave up 4 bases; unmatched junction bases: 6. Here the CDR3 DNA reads TGTGCCAGCAGCGACATGACTAGCGGGAGGGGAGAGACCCAGTACTTC. Translated, it gives CASSDMTSGRGETQYF. The full variable domain, its missing parts supplied by reference TRBV7-7 and TRBJ2-5, is GAGVSQSPRYKVTKRGQDVTLRCDPISSHATLYWYQQALGQGPEFLTYFNYEAQPDKSGLPSDRFSAERPEGSISTLTIQRTEQRDSAMYRCASSDMTSGRGETQYFGPGTRLLVL.

V is TRBV27 and J is TRBJ1-1; D is unclear. V lost 3 bases and J lost 3, with 8 bases in between. The CDR3 sequence is 13 residues long. Germline loops: CDR1 MNHEY, CDR2 SMNVEV (reference sequence). CDR3 residues: CASSLVVDTEAFF. CDR3 sequence (DNA): TGTGCCAGCAGTTTGGTGGTGGACACTGAAGCTTTCTTT.

This chain uses TRBV6-6 with TRBJ1-1; D remains unclear. Per the germline V gene, CDR1 is MNHNY and CDR2 is SVGAGI (reference sequence). The germline V and J ends were trimmed by 8 bases and 1 base, with 11 bases remaining between them. This CDR3 has 13 residues. For the CDR3, the DNA is TGTGCCAGCGAAGAGGTCCCGAACACTGAAGCTTTCTTT. This gives the protein CASEEVPNTEAFF.

The chain combines TRBV7-9 with TRBJ1-4; 9 nucleotides agree with TRBD1. With V trimmed by 4 bases and J by 8 bases, 8 bases remained unmatched. Germline V lookup: CDR1 SEHNR, CDR2 FQNEAQ (reference sequence). CDR3 size: 15 residues. The CDR3 loop is CASSSLRDRDEKLFF. In DNA, the CDR3 is TGTGCCAGCAGCTCGCTCCGGGACAGGGACGAAAAACTGTTTTTT.

V usage is TRBV13 and J usage is TRBJ2-7, with D perhaps TRBD1 (5 bases). Looked up from germline, CDR1 is PRHDT and CDR2 is FYEKMQ (reference sequence). There are 12 residues in the CDR3. V was trimmed by 5 bases and J by 4 bases, leaving 9 bases between them. CDR3: CASSVHRYEQYF. As DNA, the CDR3 is TGTGCCAGCAGCGTTCACAGGTACGAGCAGTACTTC.

This clone was detected a few times. CDR3 DNA sequence: TGTGCCAGCAGTTTAGGGGGTATGGGCTACACCTTC. It is translated as CASSLGGMGYTF. The rearrangement joins TRBV27 to TRBJ1-2, with a possible D match to TRBD1 (5 bases). This CDR3 is built from 12 residues. The V and J ends lost 2 bases and 8 bases respectively, with 9 bases between them. Germline values: CDR1 MNHEY, CDR2 SMNVEV (reference sequence).

Only a few counts were recorded for this clone. This chain connects TRBV5-5 to TRBJ1-2, with a possible D match to TRBD1 (5 bases). The CDR3 totals 14 residues. Trimming stripped 5 bases from V and 4 bases from J, with 15 bases between. CDR1 SGHKS and CDR2 YYEKEE come from the germline V gene (reference sequence). The CDR3 coding sequence is TGTGCCAGCAGGGAAGGGGCGGGGACCTATGGCTACACCTTC. Residues: CASREGAGTYGYTF.

This clone was detected a few times. The chain uses TRBV4-2 and TRBJ1-1; D gene uncertain. The CDR3 extends over 15 amino acids. The V and J ends lost 0 bases and 3 bases respectively, with 11 bases between them. CDR1 is LGHNA and CDR2 is YNFKEQ in the germline V gene. The CDR3 spells CASSQDDTYYTEAFF. The DNA of the CDR3 is TGTGCCAGCAGCCAAGATGATACCTACTACACTGAAGCTTTCTTT.

The chain uses TRBV5-6 and TRBJ1-1; D gene unclear. Trimming left V 4 bases short and J 4 bases short, with 11 bases between. CDR3 length: 13 amino acids. Germline values: CDR1 SGHDT, CDR2 YYEEEE. CDR3 sequence: CASSASGLTEAFF. The CDR3 DNA reads TGTGCCAGCAGCGCCTCCGGGCTCACTGAAGCTTTCTTT.

The rearrangement joins TRBV28 to TRBJ2-7; D gene unclear. The V gene's germline CDR1 is MDHEN and CDR2 SYDVKM. V gave up 6 bases and J gave up 3 bases, with 15 bases separating them. The length of the CDR3 is 14 residues. The CDR3 DNA reads TGTGCCAGCAGCTCTTCCAGGAGAAACTACGAGCAGTACTTC. It codes for CASSSSRRNYEQYF.

V and J are TRBV28 and TRBJ1-2, with D unresolved. The CDR3 sequence is 11 residues long. Germline values: CDR1 MDHEN, CDR2 SYDVKM. V was pared by 5 bases and J by 5 bases, with 6 bases between. For the CDR3, the DNA is TGTGCCAGCAGTCGAGGATATGGCTACACCTTC. It is translated as CASSRGYGYTF.